These T cell receptor beta chains were read from a single sample in a study of CD8+ T cells in alopecia areata. The repertoire was sequenced with immunoSEQ multiplex PCR; TCRdb's copy has only in-frame clones and lacks some. The sample contains 100,000 or so clones, 55% to 75% of which appear only once. Here the sequenced sample was CD8+ T cells sorted from blood, taken at week 56, from a patient treated with tofacitinib. The receptors were gathered from a human donor with alopecia areata. The CDR3 runs from the conserved cysteine through the conserved F or W. A D gene is named only where the DNA matches it firmly. Size tells how often a clone was seen (once, few, many) or the class of an expanded clone, and some rows leave it out.

clone size: .
V gene: TRBV5-1
J gene: TRBJ2-3
D gene: .
CDR3 DNA: TGCGCCAGCTCTCCGTGGCTCGGCACAGATACGCAGTATTTT
CDR3 protein: CASSPWLGTDTQYF

clone size: once
V gene: TRBV14
J gene: TRBJ1-1
D gene: .
CDR3 DNA: TGTGCCAGCAGCCAAGATTCTGAAGCTTTCTTT
CDR3 protein: CASSQDSEAFF

clone size: .
V gene: TRBV7-9
J gene: TRBJ2-1
D gene: .
CDR3 DNA: TGTGCCAGCACCCTGGGGGGGCGGGCCCCCTACAATGAGCAGTTCTTC
CDR3 protein: CASTLGGRAPYNEQFF

clone size: .
V gene: TRBV6-4
J gene: TRBJ1-1
D gene: .
CDR3 DNA: TGTGCCAGCAGTGCCCCCCTGAAGGGACGGGACACTGAAGCTTTCTTT
CDR3 protein: CASSAPLKGRDTEAFF

clone size: .
V gene: TRBV15
J gene: TRBJ2-7
D gene: .
CDR3 DNA: TGTGCCACCAGGTTAGGATCAGCGTCCTACGGGCAGTACTTC
CDR3 protein: CATRLGSASYGQYF

clone size: .
V gene: TRBV11-1
J gene: TRBJ2-3
D gene: .
CDR3 DNA: TGTGCCAGCAGCTTACGCCGGGGCACAGATACGCAGTATTTT
CDR3 protein: CASSLRRGTDTQYF

clone size: .
V gene: TRBV29-1
J gene: TRBJ2-3
D gene: .
CDR3 DNA: TGCAGCGTTGAGTATGCAGAAAGCACAGATACGCAGTATTTT
CDR3 protein: CSVEYAESTDTQYF

clone size: .
V gene: TRBV29-1
J gene: TRBJ2-5
D gene: TRBD1
CDR3 DNA: TGCAGCGTACCTGACAGGGGGCATTTTCAAGAGACCCAGTACTTC
CDR3 protein: CSVPDRGHFQETQYF

clone size: few
V gene: TRBV4-1
J gene: TRBJ1-4
D gene: .
CDR3 DNA: TGCGCCAGCAGCCAAGGGTATCCGACTAATGAAAAACTGTTTTTT
CDR3 protein: CASSQGYPTNEKLFF

clone size: .
V gene: TRBV13
J gene: TRBJ1-6
D gene: .
CDR3 DNA: TGTGCCAGCAGCGGGGACCGATCGAATTCACCCCTCCACTTT
CDR3 protein: CASSGDRSNSPLHF

clone size: .
V gene: TRBV5-1
J gene: TRBJ2-1
D gene: TRBD2
CDR3 DNA: TGCGCCAGCAGCTTGGGTAGCGGGGGTTTTAGGAATGAGCAGTTCTTC
CDR3 protein: CASSLGSGGFRNEQFF

clone size: few
V gene: TRBV7-9
J gene: TRBJ2-3
D gene: TRBD1
CDR3 DNA: TGTGCCAGCAGCCCGGGACAGGGAGCTCGCACAGATACGCAGTATTTT
CDR3 protein: CASSPGQGARTDTQYF

clone size: .
V gene: TRBV30
J gene: TRBJ1-1
D gene: .
CDR3 DNA: TGTGCCGGACAAACCGTTTCGGCGAACACTGAAGCTTTCTTT
CDR3 protein: CAGQTVSANTEAFF

clone size: once
V gene: TRBV30
J gene: TRBJ2-3
D gene: .
CDR3 DNA: TGTGCCTGGAGTGACGGGGTGGGGAGGACCACAGATACGCAGTATTTT
CDR3 protein: CAWSDGVGRTTDTQYF

clone size: .
V gene: TRBV11-1
J gene: TRBJ2-1
D gene: TRBD2
CDR3 DNA: TGTGCCAGCAGCCCCCTGTCTAGCGGGGGGTACAATGAGCAGTTCTTC
CDR3 protein: CASSPLSSGGYNEQFF

clone size: .
V gene: TRBV5-1
J gene: TRBJ1-1
D gene: .
CDR3 DNA: TGCGCCAGCAGCCCGAGGGCGGGAGGGAACACTGAAGCTTTCTTT
CDR3 protein: CASSPRAGGNTEAFF

clone size: .
V gene: TRBV7-9
J gene: TRBJ1-1
D gene: TRBD1
CDR3 DNA: TGTGCCAGCAGCACAGCCAGACAGGGTTACACTGAAGCTTTCTTT
CDR3 protein: CASSTARQGYTEAFF

clone size: .
V gene: TRBV5-4
J gene: TRBJ2-3
D gene: TRBD2
CDR3 DNA: TGTGCCAGCAGAGACACTAGCGGGGGTACAGATACGCAGTATTTT
CDR3 protein: CASRDTSGGTDTQYF

clone size: few
V gene: TRBV7-9
J gene: TRBJ2-7
D gene: TRBD1
CDR3 DNA: TGTGCCAGCAGCTTACCGAACATGGGGACAGGGAGCCACGAGCAGTACTTC
CDR3 protein: CASSLPNMGTGSHEQYF

clone size: .
V gene: TRBV6-5
J gene: TRBJ1-6
D gene: TRBD1
CDR3 DNA: TGTGCCAGCACCCCGGGACAGAGTCACCGGGGGGCCCTCCACTTT
CDR3 protein: CASTPGQSHRGALHF

clone size: medium-sized
V gene: TRBV19
J gene: TRBJ1-5
D gene: .
CDR3 DNA: TGTGCCAGTAGTATTGGCGGAATGCCCCAGCATTTT
CDR3 protein: CASSIGGMPQHF

clone size: few
V gene: TRBV2
J gene: TRBJ1-1
D gene: .
CDR3 DNA: TGTGCCACCCCCGAACGGGGCTCCCAAGCTTTCTTT
CDR3 protein: CATPERGSQAFF

clone size: .
V gene: TRBV13
J gene: TRBJ2-3
D gene: TRBD2
CDR3 DNA: TGTGCCAGCAGCTCCACCTTAGCGAGCGGGGTAGGTTACCGCACAGATACGCAGTATTTT
CDR3 protein: CASSSTLASGVGYRTDTQYF

clone size: .
V gene: TRBV15
J gene: TRBJ2-5
D gene: .
CDR3 DNA: TGTGCCACCAGCAGAGATGTTCGGGGGAGGGAGACCCAGTACTTC
CDR3 protein: CATSRDVRGRETQYF

clone size: .
V gene: TRBV6-5
J gene: TRBJ1-5
D gene: .
CDR3 DNA: TGTGCCAGCAGTTATTTGTCGGTCGGTCAGCCCCAGCATTTT
CDR3 protein: CASSYLSVGQPQHF

clone size: .
V gene: TRBV27
J gene: TRBJ1-5
D gene: .
CDR3 DNA: TGTGCCAGCAGTTATTTGGGGGATAATCAGCCCCAGCATTTT
CDR3 protein: CASSYLGDNQPQHF

clone size: .
V gene: TRBV30
J gene: TRBJ2-7
D gene: .
CDR3 DNA: TGTGCCTGGAGTGTACGTCCTAGCGCGAGCTCCTACGAGCAGTACTTC
CDR3 protein: CAWSVRPSASSYEQYF

clone size: once
V gene: TRBV6-1
J gene: TRBJ1-1
D gene: .
CDR3 DNA: TGTGCCAGCAGTACCATGAACACTGAAGCTTTCTTT
CDR3 protein: CASSTMNTEAFF

clone size: few
V gene: TRBV5-1
J gene: TRBJ2-1
D gene: TRBD2
CDR3 DNA: TGCGCCAGCAGCTTACTAGCGGGGGGAAGTAATGAGCAGTTCTTC
CDR3 protein: CASSLLAGGSNEQFF

clone size: few
V gene: TRBV28
J gene: TRBJ1-1
D gene: .
CDR3 DNA: TGTGCCAGCAGTTTCGGTAGCGCTGAAGCTTTCTTT
CDR3 protein: CASSFGSAEAFF

clone size: .
V gene: TRBV7-7
J gene: TRBJ2-5
D gene: TRBD2
CDR3 DNA: TGTGCTAGCAGCCGGACTAGCGGGGGACCGTACCAAGAGACCCAGTACTTC
CDR3 protein: CASSRTSGGPYQETQYF

clone size: .
V gene: TRBV27
J gene: TRBJ1-1
D gene: .
CDR3 DNA: TGTGCCAGCAGTCCCTACCACACCCCGAACACTGAAGCTTTCTTT
CDR3 protein: CASSPYHTPNTEAFF

clone size: .
V gene: TRBV11-1
J gene: TRBJ2-7
D gene: .
CDR3 DNA: TGTGCCAGCAGTCAAGACTACGAGCAGTACTTC
CDR3 protein: CASSQDYEQYF

clone size: .
V gene: TRBV15
J gene: TRBJ2-4
D gene: .
CDR3 DNA: TGTGCCACCAGCAGAGGGAGGGGGGAAAGGGACAAAAACATTCAGTACTTC
CDR3 protein: CATSRGRGERDKNIQYF

clone size: .
V gene: TRBV19
J gene: TRBJ2-1
D gene: .
CDR3 DNA: TGTGCCAGTACGTCGTCTATGATTAATGAGCAGTTCTTC
CDR3 protein: CASTSSMINEQFF

clone size: once
V gene: TRBV18
J gene: TRBJ1-5
D gene: TRBD1
CDR3 DNA: TGTGCCAGCTCACCACCGACAGGGAATCAGCCCCAGCATTTT
CDR3 protein: CASSPPTGNQPQHF

clone size: .
V gene: TRBV30
J gene: TRBJ1-1
D gene: .
CDR3 DNA: TGTGCCTGGAGGTCGATAACTGTTGAAGCTTTCTTT
CDR3 protein: CAWRSITVEAFF

clone size: .
V gene: TRBV27
J gene: TRBJ1-4
D gene: .
CDR3 DNA: TGTGCCAGCAGTTGGGGCCGAACCCAAGAAAAACTGTTTTTT
CDR3 protein: CASSWGRTQEKLFF

clone size: .
V gene: TRBV29-1
J gene: TRBJ2-3
D gene: TRBD2
CDR3 DNA: TGCAGCGTTGAAGATGTGGCGGGGGGCAACACAGATACGCAGTATTTT
CDR3 protein: CSVEDVAGGNTDTQYF

clone size: .
V gene: TRBV6-5
J gene: TRBJ2-5
D gene: .
CDR3 DNA: TGTGCCAGCCCCCAGGATCGGCGCCGCGAGACCCAGTACTTC
CDR3 protein: CASPQDRRRETQYF

clone size: .
V gene: TRBV11-2
J gene: TRBJ2-5
D gene: .
CDR3 DNA: TGTGCCAGCAGCTTGAGCGCGGCGGACCAAGAGACCCAGTACTTC
CDR3 protein: CASSLSAADQETQYF

clone size: .
V gene: TRBV9
J gene: TRBJ2-7
D gene: .
CDR3 DNA: TGTGCCAGCAGCTCAAGCGCCTCTACCGGGGATTACGAGCAGTACTTC
CDR3 protein: CASSSSASTGDYEQYF

clone size: .
V gene: TRBV29-1
J gene: TRBJ2-7
D gene: TRBD1
CDR3 DNA: TGCAGCGTCACCGGACAGGGTACCTACGAGCAGTACTTC
CDR3 protein: CSVTGQGTYEQYF

clone size: .
V gene: TRBV11-2
J gene: TRBJ1-1
D gene: TRBD1
CDR3 DNA: TGTGCCAGCAGCCCTGGGACAGGGAACACTGAAGCTTTCTTT
CDR3 protein: CASSPGTGNTEAFF

clone size: .
V gene: TRBV4-1
J gene: TRBJ2-5
D gene: .
CDR3 DNA: TGCGCCAGCAGCCACCCAACAGGGGGAGGGGAGACCCAGTACTTC
CDR3 protein: CASSHPTGGGETQYF

clone size: .
V gene: TRBV6-1
J gene: TRBJ1-1
D gene: TRBD1
CDR3 DNA: TGTGCCAGCAATCAGGACAGGGGGAACACTGAAGCTTTCTTT
CDR3 protein: CASNQDRGNTEAFF

clone size: .
V gene: TRBV2
J gene: TRBJ2-1
D gene: .
CDR3 DNA: TGTGCCAGCCCCCATATAGGGATAGACAATGAGCAGTTCTTC
CDR3 protein: CASPHIGIDNEQFF

clone size: few
V gene: TRBV10-3
J gene: TRBJ2-1
D gene: .
CDR3 DNA: TGTGCCATCAGCGAAACAGGGTACAATGAGCAGTTCTTC
CDR3 protein: CAISETGYNEQFF

clone size: once
V gene: TRBV7-9
J gene: TRBJ2-5
D gene: TRBD1
CDR3 DNA: TGTGCCAGCAGCTCACCAAGAACCGGTGGGACAGACAAAGAGACCCAGTACTTC
CDR3 protein: CASSSPRTGGTDKETQYF

clone size: .
V gene: TRBV7-9
J gene: TRBJ1-1
D gene: .
CDR3 DNA: TGTGCCAGCAGCGTAGGGTACAGGGTAACTGAAGCTTTCTTT
CDR3 protein: CASSVGYRVTEAFF

clone size: .
V gene: TRBV9
J gene: TRBJ2-1
D gene: .
CDR3 DNA: TGTGCCAGCAGCCTTCGCGACAGCCTAAACAATGAGCAGTTCTTC
CDR3 protein: CASSLRDSLNNEQFF

clone size: few
V gene: TRBV19
J gene: TRBJ2-7
D gene: .
CDR3 DNA: TGTGCCAGTAGTTCCTCTTACGAGCAGTACTTC
CDR3 protein: CASSSSYEQYF

clone size: few
V gene: TRBV29-1
J gene: TRBJ2-5
D gene: TRBD2
CDR3 DNA: TGCAGCGTTGACGGCCTAGCGGGGGGGCCACGAGAGACCCAGTACTTC
CDR3 protein: CSVDGLAGGPRETQYF

clone size: .
V gene: TRBV6-1
J gene: TRBJ2-7
D gene: TRBD1
CDR3 DNA: TGTGCCAGCCGGACAGGGTCCTACGAGCAGTACTTC
CDR3 protein: CASRTGSYEQYF

clone size: .
V gene: TRBV11-2
J gene: TRBJ1-5
D gene: .
CDR3 DNA: TGTGCCAGCAGCTTAGATTCGAATCAGCCCCAGCATTTT
CDR3 protein: CASSLDSNQPQHF

clone size: few
V gene: TRBV7-8
J gene: TRBJ1-1
D gene: .
CDR3 DNA: TGTGCCAGCAGACCATCAGCGCAGGGCTACACTGAAGCTTTCTTT
CDR3 protein: CASRPSAQGYTEAFF

clone size: .
V gene: TRBV10-2
J gene: TRBJ2-7
D gene: .
CDR3 DNA: TGCGCCAGCAGTGAGTCGATAGTCGAGCAGTACTTC
CDR3 protein: CASSESIVEQYF

clone size: .
V gene: TRBV7-8
J gene: TRBJ2-5
D gene: .
CDR3 DNA: TGTGCCAGCAGCTCCAGGAGCCCCAGGGAGACCCAGTACTTC
CDR3 protein: CASSSRSPRETQYF

clone size: .
V gene: TRBV2
J gene: TRBJ1-2
D gene: .
CDR3 DNA: TGTGCCAGCAACCTGATCAGGGTGGTTTTTATTAGGTTCAACTATGGCTACACCTTC
CDR3 protein: CASNLIRVVFIRFNYGYTF